These T cell receptor beta chains were read from a single sample in a study of radiotherapy plus CTLA-4 blockade in lung cancer. This table comes from immunoSEQ multiplex PCR, and its TCRdb copy is limited to in-frame clones, with some not included. The data show around 86,000 clones, around 83% seen once. Sequenced material: peripheral blood, taken from a patient treated with radiotherapy plus ipilimumab. The receptors come from a human donor with non-small cell lung cancer who had stable disease on radiotherapy plus ipilimumab. Each CDR3 is given without its conserved first and last residue. The listing skips clone size in some rows; elsewhere it reads once, few, many or a size class.

V	size	J	CDR3
TRBV13	once	TRBJ2-5	ASSLRTSHQETQY
TRBV10-3	NA	TRBJ2-6	AIGTSGSGANVLT
TRBV2	NA	TRBJ2-2	ASNFRTGEAGELF
TRBV19	few	TRBJ2-1	ASSIGAGGGDEQF
TRBV5-6	NA	TRBJ1-1	ASSFEGFEAF
TRBV27	NA	TRBJ2-1	ASSLRAGGRGEQF
TRBV5-1	NA	TRBJ1-4	ASKTSGPPGEKLF
TRBV5-6	NA	TRBJ1-2	ASSPQGGGYYGYT
TRBV28	NA	TRBJ2-2	ASRGVGGTGELF
TRBV5-4	NA	TRBJ1-1	ASGPAMGDTEAF
TRBV2	NA	TRBJ1-1	ASGGGGTTEAF
TRBV19	few	TRBJ1-5	ASSIGGNQPQH
TRBV28	NA	TRBJ2-7	ASSLPGSGHYEQY
TRBV18	NA	TRBJ1-3	ASSLQGNGNTIY
TRBV30	NA	TRBJ1-1	AWSGTGSLGREAF
TRBV28	few	TRBJ1-4	ASSPGSRNEKLF
TRBV5-6	NA	TRBJ2-7	ASSQSYEQY
TRBV19	few	TRBJ1-1	ASTWGQGKTEAF
TRBV5-6	NA	TRBJ2-7	ATSVDGGIGL
TRBV7-9	few	TRBJ1-3	ASSRTGSGKRPGNTIY
TRBV7-8	NA	TRBJ2-7	ASSFNRDYEQY
TRBV19	once	TRBJ2-7	ASSIGPGVYEQY
TRBV29-1	NA	TRBJ1-3	SVIISGNTIY
TRBV7-2	once	TRBJ2-2	ASSLTRSLNTGELF
TRBV5-4	NA	TRBJ1-4	ASSLGQGAFEKLF